Below are 27 T cell receptor beta chains sequenced from a single sample in a study of tumor-infiltrating lymphocytes in localized non-small cell lung cancer. Method: immunoSEQ multiplex PCR; TCRdb's copy keeps in-frame clones and lacks some. The table records approximately 6,700 clones, around two thirds of them present only once. The specimen was uninvolved lung tissue not adjacent to the tumor. These receptors were taken from a human donor with non-small cell lung cancer.

This chain joins TRBV6-5 and TRBJ2-5; TRBD2 might be the D (5 bases). The length of the CDR3 is 14 residues. The germline V gene has CDR1 MNHEY and CDR2 SVGAGI. V dropped 5 bases and J dropped 5 bases, with 15 bases sitting between them. This chain's CDR3 is CASSHITREETQYF. For the CDR3, the DNA is TGTGCCAGCAGTCATATAACTAGAGAGGAGACCCAGTACTTC.

The V gene is TRBV7-9, the J gene TRBJ2-1; D might be TRBD1 (6 bases). Germline CDR1 and CDR2: SEHNR and FQNEAQ (reference sequence). The CDR3 spans 15 residues. The V end lost 3 bases, the J end lost 3 bases, and 12 bases lay between the germline ends. As DNA, the CDR3 is TGTGCCAGCAGCTTCGACGGACAGTTCTACAATGAGCAGTTCTTC. It specifies CASSFDGQFYNEQFF.

V gene TRBV7-9 combines with J gene TRBJ1-6; D is undetermined. The CDR3 runs to 12 residues. V gave up 1 base and J gave up 9 bases, with 4 bases separating them. Germline-derived CDR1 and CDR2 are SEHNR and FQNEAQ (reference sequence). CDR3 sequence reads: CASSLGGSPLHF. In DNA form, the CDR3 reads TGTGCCAGCAGCTTAGGTGGTTCACCCCTCCACTTT.

This clone was seen only once. The J gene is TRBJ2-1, the V gene TRBV4-1; D remains unclear. Looked up from germline, CDR1 is MGHRA and CDR2 is YSYEKL. The ends were cut back, 6 bases at V and 5 bases at J, with 14 bases in the middle. This CDR3 spans 14 amino acids. The CDR3 DNA sequence: TGCGCCAGCAGTTCTTGGGATCACAACAATGAGCAGTTCTTC. Its translation: CASSSWDHNNEQFF.

The chain uses TRBV9 and TRBJ1-3; D is unclear. CDR1 and CDR2 (germline): SGDLS, YYNGEE. This CDR3 region has 15 residues. V was shortened by 0 bases and J by 7 bases, with 14 bases between the two germline ends. The CDR3 sequence: CASSVAPALINTIYF. The CDR3 region has the DNA TGTGCCAGCAGCGTAGCGCCAGCCCTAATTAACACCATATATTTT.

This clone was observed a few times. The chain links TRBV4-3 to TRBJ2-2, with D unclear. V was cut by 1 base and J by 1 base, with 7 bases left in between. Germline V gives CDR1 LGHNA, CDR2 YSLEER. CDR3 length: 15 amino acids. CDR3 nucleotides: TGCGCCAGCAGCCAAGCCATCCGGAACACCGGGGAGCTGTTTTTT. Translating it yields CASSQAIRNTGELFF.

The chain recombines TRBV19 with TRBJ2-3, with D perhaps TRBD2 (6 bases). V lost 6 bases and J lost 1, with 11 bases in between. The CDR3 is 14 residues long. The V gene's germline CDR1 is LNHDA and CDR2 SQIVND (reference sequence). The DNA for the CDR3 is TGTGCCAGTAGCGGACTAAGCGGCACAGATACGCAGTATTTT. Its protein product is CASSGLSGTDTQYF. Complete variable domain (other parts from reference TRBV19 and TRBJ2-3): DGGITQSPKYLFRKEGQNVTLSCEQNLNHDAMYWYRQDPGQGLRLIYYSQIVNDFQKGDIAEGYSVSREKKESFPLTVTSAQKNPTAFYLCASSGLSGTDTQYFGPGTRLTVL.

The V and J genes are TRBV5-6 and TRBJ1-1; 10 bases agree with TRBD1. The CDR3 spans 15 residues. Germline loops: CDR1 SGHDT, CDR2 YYEEEE. The ends lost 0 bases at V and 5 bases at J; junction bases unmatched: 4. The CDR3 sequence: CASSLAGTGVTEAFF. DNA of the CDR3: TGTGCCAGCAGCTTGGCCGGGACAGGGGTTACTGAAGCTTTCTTT.

This clone was observed a few times. The chain uses TRBV11-2 and TRBJ1-4; 8 positions agree with TRBD1. J lost 11 bases, V lost 1 base, and 12 bases had no gene match. Germline values: CDR1 SGHAT, CDR2 FQNNGV. There are 16 residues in the CDR3. The DNA for the CDR3 is TGTGCCAGCAGCTTAGTCGCAGGGGGCGCGGCGAGGAAACTGTTTTTT. This encodes CASSLVAGGAARKLFF.

The chain joins TRBV11-2 to TRBJ2-1; D unresolved. The CDR3 is made up of 13 amino acids. Germline loops: CDR1 SGHAT, CDR2 FQNNGV. Trimming left V 0 bases short and J 5 bases short, with 5 bases between. The CDR3 protein is CASSLDRNNEQFF. In nucleotides, the CDR3 is TGTGCCAGCAGCTTAGACAGAAACAATGAGCAGTTCTTC.

V is TRBV9 and J is TRBJ2-1, with TRBD2 matching over 7 bases. The CDR3 has 16 residues. The germline CDR1 and CDR2 sequences are SGDLS and YYNGEE. With 0 bases clipped from V and 1 base from J, the junction kept 4 bases outside the gene matches. CDR3 sequence (DNA): TGTGCCAGCAGCGTAGTGGCGGGGGTTTCCTACAATGAGCAGTTCTTC. Its protein is CASSVVAGVSYNEQFF. The full variable domain, in which reference TRBV9 and TRBJ2-1 provide the parts outside the CDR3, is DSGVTQTPKHLITATGQRVTLRCSPRSGDLSVYWYQQSLDQGLQFLIQYYNGEERAKGNILERFSAQQFPDLHSELNLSSLELGDSALYFCASSVVAGVSYNEQFFGPGTRLTVL.

This chain uses TRBV11-1 with TRBJ2-5, with a weak D call TRBD1 (6 bases). V gave up 1 base and J gave up 1 base, with 10 bases separating them. The CDR3 has 15 amino acids. Per germline, CDR1 SGHAT and CDR2 FQDESV (reference sequence). CDR3 sequence reads: CASSLEDSLQETQYF. CDR3 bases: TGTGCCAGCAGCTTAGAGGACAGCCTCCAAGAGACCCAGTACTTC. Filled out from reference TRBV11-1 and TRBJ2-5, the complete variable domain reads EAEVAQSPRYKITEKSQAVAFWCDPISGHATLYWYRQILGQGPELLVQFQDESVVDDSQLPKDRFSAERLKGVDSTLKIQPAELGDSAMYLCASSLEDSLQETQYFGPGTRLLVL.

This rearrangement joins TRBV4-3 to TRBJ1-6; D unclear. V was trimmed by 2 bases and J by 1 base, leaving 6 bases between them. Germline-derived CDR1 and CDR2 are LGHNA and YSLEER. The CDR3 sequence is 15 residues long. The CDR3 DNA sequence: TGCGCCAGCAGCCAACACGGATCCTATAATTCACCCCTCCACTTT. Translation: CASSQHGSYNSPLHF.

This clone was recorded a few times. The V and J genes are TRBV6-1 and TRBJ2-3; D unresolved. Trimming stripped 7 bases from V and 11 bases from J, with 13 bases between. CDR3 length equals 11 residues. From germline, CDR1 is MNHNS and CDR2 SASEGT. CDR3 nucleotides: TGTGCCAGCACCCAGCGAAGGGAGCAGTATTTT. Protein sequence: CASTQRREQYF.

The chain joins TRBV4-2 to TRBJ1-5, with D maybe TRBD1 (5 bases). Germline V lookup: CDR1 LGHNA, CDR2 YNFKEQ. The V gene lost 1 base and the J gene lost 6 bases, with 16 bases spanning the gap. The CDR3 length is 16 residues. The CDR3 here is CASSQVQGGMGQPQHF. As DNA, the CDR3 is TGTGCCAGCAGCCAAGTGCAGGGTGGGATGGGTCAGCCCCAGCATTTT.

This sequence joins TRBV2 and TRBJ2-6, with D possibly being TRBD1 or TRBD2 (7 bases each). V dropped 5 bases and J dropped 0 bases, with 20 bases sitting between them. Germline V gene sequence: CDR1 SNHLY, CDR2 FYNNEI. There are 19 residues in the CDR3. CDR3 DNA sequence: TGTGCCAGCAGTAACCGAGGGAGGGCAGGGGGCTCTGGGGCCAACGTCCTGACTTTC. It specifies CASSNRGRAGGSGANVLTF.

V gene TRBV10-2 combines with J gene TRBJ2-5; D is unclear. The J call may be mistaken, given a closer DNA end match to TRBJ2-7. The germline gives CDR1 WSHSY, CDR2 SAAADI. This CDR3 has 14 amino acids. The CDR3 sequence is CASSEVWVFYEQYF. The CDR3 DNA reads as TGCGCCAGCAGTGAGGTTTGGGTTTTCTACGAGCAGTACTTC.

This sequence joins TRBV29-1 and TRBJ1-5; a possible D gene is TRBD1 (6 bases). This CDR3 comprises 12 residues. V dropped 4 bases and J dropped 5 bases, with 9 bases sitting between them. The germline V gene encodes CDR1 SQVTM and CDR2 ANQGSEA. Here the CDR3 DNA reads TGCAGCGTTGCGGGGGGCGATCAGCCCCAGCATTTT. Its translation is CSVAGGDQPQHF. The variable domain in full, completed from reference TRBV29-1 and TRBJ1-5, reads SAVISQKPSRDICQRGTSLTIQCQVDSQVTMMFWYRQQPGQSLTLIATANQGSEATYESGFVIDKFPISRPNLTFSTLTVSNMSPEDSSIYLCSVAGGDQPQHFGDGTRLSIL.

The rearrangement joins TRBV30 to TRBJ1-5; D is uncertain. With 0 bases removed from V and 2 bases from J, the gap between germline ends came to 5 bases. The CDR3 covers 13 residues. CDR1 is GTSNPN and CDR2 is SVGIG in the germline V gene (reference sequence). The DNA of the CDR3 is TGTGCCTGGAGTGTATCTCGCAATCAGCCCCAGCATTTT. Protein: CAWSVSRNQPQHF.

This clone has just a few counts. The V gene is TRBV30, the J gene TRBJ1-2; no firm D call. Deletions cut 0 bases from V and 2 bases from J, with 1 base between. Germline V gene data show CDR1 as GTSNPN and CDR2 as SVGIG (reference sequence). The CDR3 extends over 11 amino acids. The CDR3 reads CAWSVNYGYTF. The CDR3 DNA reads as TGTGCCTGGAGTGTAAACTATGGCTACACCTTC.

The genes are TRBV4-3 and TRBJ2-5, with D possibly TRBD1 on 6 matching bases. In germline, CDR1 is LGHNA, CDR2 YSLEER. The V gene lost 4 bases and the J gene lost 2 bases, with 17 bases spanning the gap. CDR3 length equals 16 residues. This chain's CDR3 is CASSPGVRGPQETQYF. CDR3 nucleotide sequence: TGCGCCAGCAGCCCCGGGGTCAGGGGCCCTCAAGAGACCCAGTACTTC.

V usage is TRBV4-3 and J usage is TRBJ2-1; D could derive from TRBD1 or TRBD2 (6 bases each). The ends were cut back, 7 bases at V and 8 bases at J, with 18 bases in the middle. The V gene's germline CDR1 is LGHNA and CDR2 YSLEER. CDR3 length: 14 amino acids. CDR3 sequence: CASTLERGAHEQFF. DNA for the CDR3: TGCGCCAGCACCCTCGAAAGGGGGGCCCATGAGCAGTTCTTC.

The genes are TRBV10-3 and TRBJ1-2; the D gene is possibly TRBD1 (6 bases). Germline V gives CDR1 ENHRY, CDR2 SYGVKD. There are 12 residues in the CDR3. Trimming took off 3 bases at V and 8 bases at J, with 10 bases between the two ends. CDR3 sequence reads: CAISDRGRGYTF. The CDR3 DNA reads as TGTGCCATCAGTGACAGGGGACGGGGCTACACCTTC.

This clone was detected once. In DNA form, the CDR3 reads TGCGCCAGCAGCTTGCCCGAAGGGGCTATCTTTACCGGGGAGCTGTTTTTT. Translated: CASSLPEGAIFTGELFF. The V gene is TRBV5-1, the J gene TRBJ2-2; D possibly corresponds to TRBD1 (5 bases). CDR3 size: 17 residues. CDR1 is SGHRS, CDR2 YFSETQ, per germline. V was clipped by 1 base and J by 5 bases, with 18 bases between them.

V and J are TRBV30 and TRBJ1-6; 11 positions agree with TRBD1. J lost 2 bases, V lost 2 bases, and 5 bases had no gene match. CDR1 GTSNPN and CDR2 SVGIG come from the germline V gene (reference sequence). The CDR3 contains 17 residues. DNA for the CDR3: TGTGCCTGGAGTAGGACAGGGGGCAGGACCTATAATTCACCCCTCCACTTT. It specifies CAWSRTGGRTYNSPLHF.

The chain has TRBV7-3 and TRBJ2-1; D is possibly TRBD2 (6 bases). From germline, CDR1 is SGHTA and CDR2 FQGTGA. V was clipped by 0 bases and J by 5 bases, with 11 bases between them. CDR3 length equals 15 residues. Here the CDR3 DNA reads TGTGCCAGCAGCTTAACGACCGGGACTCACAATGAGCAGTTCTTC. As protein: CASSLTTGTHNEQFF.

J is TRBJ2-3 and V is TRBV19, with 10 bases matching TRBD2. The germline gives CDR1 LNHDA, CDR2 SQIVND (reference sequence). The V and J ends lost 7 bases and 2 bases, in that order; junction bases with no gene match: 12. This CDR3 contains 17 residues. CDR3 in amino acids: CASTASGGLYFTDTQYF. The CDR3 nucleotides read TGTGCCAGTACCGCTAGCGGGGGCCTTTACTTCACAGATACGCAGTATTTT.